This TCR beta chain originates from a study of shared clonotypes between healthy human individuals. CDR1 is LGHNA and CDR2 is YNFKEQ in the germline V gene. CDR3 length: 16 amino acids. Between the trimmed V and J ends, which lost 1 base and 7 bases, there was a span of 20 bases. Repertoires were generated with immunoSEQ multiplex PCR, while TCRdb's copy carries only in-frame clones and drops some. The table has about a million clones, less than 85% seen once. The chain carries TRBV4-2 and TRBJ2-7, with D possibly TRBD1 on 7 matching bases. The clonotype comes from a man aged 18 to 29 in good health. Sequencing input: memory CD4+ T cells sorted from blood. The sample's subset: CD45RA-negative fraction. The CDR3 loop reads CASSQGEQQGGREQYF. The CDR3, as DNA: TGTGCCAGCAGCCAAGGCGAGCAGCAGGGGGGCCGGGAGCAGTACTTC.